These 23 T cell receptor beta chains share one sample of origin, sequenced in a study of CD8+ T cells in alopecia areata. Reverse transcription of extracted RNA yielded cDNA, which provided the sequencing template. TCRdb's copy holds only in-frame clones and misses some; the assay was immunoSEQ multiplex PCR. This sample has 150,000 or so clones, with about three fifths found just once. Here the sequenced sample was CD4+ T cells sorted from blood, taken at week 0. All receptors come from a human donor with alopecia areata.

The chain recombines TRBV30 with TRBJ1-2; D remains ambiguous. The CDR3 is 13 residues long. Trimming took off 2 bases at V and 2 bases at J, with 9 bases between the two ends. Per the germline V gene, CDR1 is GTSNPN and CDR2 is SVGIG (reference sequence). DNA of the CDR3: TGTGCCTGGAGTTTGGGCACGAACTATGGCTACACCTTC. Its translation is CAWSLGTNYGYTF.

This clone occurred a few times. This chain joins TRBV7-2 and TRBJ2-7; D unclear. The CDR3 loop spans 15 amino acids. V gave up 5 bases and J gave up 5 bases, with 19 bases separating them. CDR1 is SGHTA, CDR2 FQGNSA, per germline. The CDR3 protein is CASSLNGQRSDEQYF. The CDR3 nucleotides are TGTGCCAGCAGCCTTAACGGGCAGCGAAGCGACGAGCAGTACTTC.

The chain has TRBV29-1 and TRBJ2-1; weak D call: TRBD2 (6 bases). V was shortened by 4 bases and J by 3 bases, with 16 bases between the two germline ends. This CDR3 has 15 residues. CDR1 SQVTM and CDR2 ANQGSEA come from the germline V gene. The CDR3 nucleotides read TGCAGCGTTGGGGGGTCGGGGGACCTCTACAATGAGCAGTTCTTC. It yields the protein CSVGGSGDLYNEQFF.

This clone was seen a handful of times. The rearrangement joins TRBV21-1 to TRBJ2-7; the table assigns TRBD1, which was not confirmed against the DNA. TRBV21-1 is a pseudogene segment. CDR3 length: 15 residues. The CDR3 loop is CASLGQPSPLYEQYF. DNA of the CDR3: TGTGCCAGCTTAGGACAGCCATCCCCCCTCTACGAGCAGTACTTC.

The chain joins TRBV5-6 to TRBJ2-7; D is ambiguous. Deletions cut 1 base from V and 0 bases from J, with 11 bases between. The CDR3 covers 15 residues. Germline values: CDR1 SGHDT, CDR2 YYEEEE. In nucleotides, the CDR3 is TGTGCCAGCAGCTTGTGGGGAAGGAGCTCCTACGAGCAGTACTTC. It specifies CASSLWGRSSYEQYF.

The chain links TRBV30 to TRBJ1-3; D unclear. Looked up from germline, CDR1 is GTSNPN and CDR2 is SVGIG (reference sequence). The germline V and J ends were trimmed by 0 bases and 3 bases, with 6 bases remaining between them. The CDR3 spans 13 residues. The CDR3 DNA reads as TGTGCCTGGAGTGTTGGAGTTGGAAACACCATATATTTT. Protein sequence: CAWSVGVGNTIYF.

The rearrangement links TRBV7-9 to TRBJ1-1; D unresolved. The CDR3 runs to 13 residues. Germline-derived CDR1 and CDR2 are SEHNR and FQNEAQ (reference sequence). V lost 4 bases to trimming and J lost 1 base, with 7 bases between them. The CDR3, as DNA: TGTGCCAGCAGCTCCTACTGGAACACTGAAGCTTTCTTT. It yields the protein CASSSYWNTEAFF.

The gene calls are TRBV4-3 and TRBJ2-1; 8 bases align to TRBD2. CDR3 length: 21 residues. Germline loops: CDR1 LGHNA, CDR2 YSLEER. V gave up 0 bases and J gave up 5 bases; unmatched junction bases: 21. The CDR3 sequence is CASSQDRWLGAGAKRDNEQFF. The CDR3 DNA follows: TGCGCCAGCAGCCAAGATAGATGGCTCGGAGCGGGGGCCAAGAGAGACAATGAGCAGTTCTTC.

The table lists this clone with a few counts. This sequence joins TRBV5-1 and TRBJ1-5; D is unresolved. The CDR3 is made up of 15 amino acids. CDR1 and CDR2 from the germline V gene are SGHRS and YFSETQ. The ends were cut back, 0 bases at V and 0 bases at J, with 7 bases in the middle. CDR3 loop: CASSLDNHSNQPQHF. In nucleotides, the CDR3 is TGCGCCAGCAGCTTGGACAATCATAGCAATCAGCCCCAGCATTTT.

This clone turned up a few times. This sequence joins TRBV2 and TRBJ1-2; tentatively, D is TRBD1 (5 bases). This CDR3 is built from 13 residues. Germline lookup yields CDR1 SNHLY and CDR2 FYNNEI. V lost 5 bases and J 6 bases, leaving 13 bases between the germline ends. The chain's CDR3 is CASSWDGIDGYTF. CDR3 nucleotide sequence: TGTGCCAGCAGTTGGGACGGAATTGATGGCTACACCTTC.

This clone has just a few counts. The rearrangement links TRBV29-1 to TRBJ2-6; TRBD1 agrees at 9 bases. The CDR3 spans 17 residues. The germline gives CDR1 SQVTM, CDR2 ANQGSEA. V shed 4 bases and J 3 bases; nucleotides not matched to a gene: 10. CDR3 DNA: TGCAGCGTTGCAATCCCCGGGACAGGGCATGGGGCCAACGTCCTGACTTTC. Translating it yields CSVAIPGTGHGANVLTF.

This clone was observed a handful of times. Distinct nucleotide sequences in the sample also encode this CDR3. The chain carries TRBV29-1 and TRBJ2-7; D is perhaps TRBD1 (6 bases). Looked up from germline, CDR1 is SQVTM and CDR2 is ANQGSEA. The CDR3 consists of 12 residues. The V gene lost 5 bases and the J gene lost 2 bases, with 10 bases spanning the gap. The CDR3 DNA sequence: TGCAGCGTTCGAGGGGGTCCCTACGAGCAGTACTTC. It encodes CSVRGGPYEQYF.

The chain joins TRBV30 to TRBJ2-3, with a tentative D call TRBD1 (6 bases). There are 15 residues in the CDR3. V lost 2 bases, J lost 1 base, and 13 bases lay in between. Germline V gene sequence: CDR1 GTSNPN, CDR2 SVGIG (reference sequence). The CDR3 bases are TGTGCCTGGAGTTTAGGGGGTAAGGGCACAGATACGCAGTATTTT. It encodes CAWSLGGKGTDTQYF. Filled out from reference TRBV30 and TRBJ2-3, the complete variable domain reads SQTIHQWPATLVQPVGSPLSLECTVEGTSNPNLYWYRQAAGRGLQLLFYSVGIGQISSEVPQNLSASRPQDRQFILSSKKLLLSDSGFYLCAWSLGGKGTDTQYFGPGTRLTVL.

Notes on this clone: One end of the junction varies from germline; a read error may be responsible. The chain joins TRBV30 to TRBJ1-1, with D unresolved. CDR1 is GTSNPN, CDR2 SVGIG, per germline (reference sequence). This CDR3 contains 11 residues. The CDR3 loop is CAWSVGREDGF. CDR3 nucleotide sequence: TGTGCCTGGAGTGTAGGGCGGGAGGACGGCTTT.

The J gene is TRBJ2-3, the V gene TRBV7-9, with 7 bases fitting TRBD2. This CDR3 has 14 residues. The junction had 4 bases not matched to a gene; V was cut back by 5 bases and J by 2 bases. Germline V gene data show CDR1 as SEHNR and CDR2 as FQNEAQ (reference sequence). This CDR3 reads CASSPWDYTDTQYF. CDR3 DNA sequence: TGTGCCAGCAGCCCTTGGGACTACACAGATACGCAGTATTTT.

This clone has a handful of counts. The gene calls are TRBV30 and TRBJ1-1; D not resolved. CDR1 is GTSNPN and CDR2 is SVGIG in the germline V gene (reference sequence). The CDR3 consists of 14 residues. Between the trimmed V and J ends, which lost 3 bases and 1 base, there was a span of 12 bases. The CDR3: CAWRKRVGNTEAFF. The CDR3 DNA is TGTGCCTGGAGGAAAAGGGTAGGGAACACTGAAGCTTTCTTT.

The chain recombines TRBV5-1 with TRBJ2-7; perhaps TRBD1 as D (5 bases). V was clipped by 4 bases and J by 2 bases, with 19 bases between them. Germline V gene sequence: CDR1 SGHRS, CDR2 YFSETQ. The CDR3 contains 16 residues. The CDR3 loop reads CASSPKTAITTYEQYF. In nucleotides, the CDR3 is TGCGCCAGCAGCCCCAAGACAGCCATCACCACCTACGAGCAGTACTTC. Full variable domain (missing parts from reference TRBV5-1 and TRBJ2-7): KAGVTQTPRYLIKTRGQQVTLSCSPISGHRSVSWYQQTPGQGLQFLFEYFSETQRNKGNFPGRFSGRQFSNSRSEMNVSTLELGDSALYLCASSPKTAITTYEQYFGPGTRLTVT.

The CDR3 DNA follows: TGTGCCAGCAGCTTACGAATCGGCGGGGCCAACGTCCTGACTTTC. It encodes CASSLRIGGANVLTF. The chain employs TRBV7-6 and TRBJ2-6; D is uncertain. The germline CDR1 and CDR2 sequences are SGHVS and FNYEAQ. The CDR3 contains 15 residues. The V end lost 2 bases, the J end lost 4 bases, and 9 bases lay between the germline ends.

The chain carries TRBV30 and TRBJ2-2, with TRBD2 as a possible D gene (7 bases). The CDR3 totals 13 residues. CDR1 is GTSNPN, CDR2 SVGIG, per germline (reference sequence). Trimming removed 6 bases from V and 6 bases from J, with 14 bases in between. The CDR3 DNA reads TGTGCCTGCCAGGGGAGGGTCGCCGGGGAGCTGTTTTTT. It yields the protein CACQGRVAGELFF. Full variable domain (missing parts from reference TRBV30 and TRBJ2-2): SQTIHQWPATLVQPVGSPLSLECTVEGTSNPNLYWYRQAAGRGLQLLFYSVGIGQISSEVPQNLSASRPQDRQFILSSKKLLLSDSGFYLCACQGRVAGELFFGEGSRLTVL.

The rearrangement joins TRBV5-1 to TRBJ2-7; TRBD1 is a possible D gene (6 bases). The V end was cut by 2 bases, the J end by 1 base, with 13 bases between. Germline V lookup: CDR1 SGHRS, CDR2 YFSETQ. The CDR3 runs to 15 residues. The CDR3 DNA follows: TGCGCCAGCAGCTTATACTCAGGGGAATCCTACGAGCAGTACTTC. It yields the protein CASSLYSGESYEQYF. The complete variable domain, with remaining parts taken from reference TRBV5-1 and TRBJ2-7, reads KAGVTQTPRYLIKTRGQQVTLSCSPISGHRSVSWYQQTPGQGLQFLFEYFSETQRNKGNFPGRFSGRQFSNSRSEMNVSTLELGDSALYLCASSLYSGESYEQYFGPGTRLTVT.

CDR3 nucleotides: TGTGCCAGCTCACCAAGGAACACATTGTCTTACGAGCAGTACTTC. Amino acids: CASSPRNTLSYEQYF. The chain is built from TRBV18 and TRBJ2-7; D is undetermined. CDR3 length: 15 residues. CDR1 is KGHSH, CDR2 LQKENI, per germline. V lost 2 bases and J 4 bases, leaving 15 bases between the germline ends.

The gene calls are TRBV27 and TRBJ2-2, with TRBD1 matching over 12 bases. This CDR3 has 16 amino acids. Germline V gene sequence: CDR1 MNHEY, CDR2 SMNVEV (reference sequence). V trimming: 3 bases; J trimming: 7 bases; junction bases outside the gene matches: 6. DNA for the CDR3: TGTGCCAGCAGTTTGGGACAGGGGGCGTCGGGCGGGGAGCTGTTTTTT. Amino acid sequence: CASSLGQGASGGELFF.

This clone was counted once. The chain employs TRBV27 and TRBJ2-7, with D tentatively TRBD2 (6 bases). This CDR3 spans 14 amino acids. Germline assignment: CDR1 MNHEY and CDR2 SMNVEV (reference sequence). V lost 5 bases, J lost 2 bases, and 13 bases lay in between. DNA of the CDR3: TGTGCCAGCAGTCCCACCGGGGGAACCTACGAGCAGTACTTC. Translation: CASSPTGGTYEQYF.